This TCR beta chain is from a study of T cells in localized non-small cell lung cancer. Study-wide results and caveats: Clonality peaked in uninvolved adjacent lung rather than tumor. Blood T cell density predicted longer survival; adjacent-lung clonality, shorter. Owing to sequencing of a solitary tumor region, heterogeneity cannot be discounted. Researchers found a median roughly 56 of the top 100 tumor clones in adjacent lung.

The repertoire was sequenced with immunoSEQ multiplex PCR; TCRdb's copy has only in-frame clones and lacks some. The data show around 96,000 clones, with roughly 90% seen just once and 4.1% held by the top ten. Germline loops: CDR1 DFQATT, CDR2 SNEGSKA (reference sequence). The CDR3 consists of 9 residues. On this clone: Its antigen is currently unknown. A read error may account for a junction end that differs from germline.

The sequenced sample was PBMCs, obtained before any cancer treatment. The receptor was derived from a woman aged 35 to 75 with stage II squamous cell lung carcinoma. The rearrangement links TRBV20-1 to TRBJ1-1; D ambiguous. CDR3 DNA: TGCAGTGCTAGAGATGCCGGGGTTTTT. Translated, it gives CSARDAGVF.